The 25 T cell receptor beta chains below were found in one sample sequenced in a study of shared clonotypes between healthy human individuals. Clones were read by immunoSEQ multiplex PCR, and TCRdb kept only the in-frame ones, dropping some. The data show 2 million to 2.5 million clones, around 92% seen once. Sequencing used naive CD4+ T cells from PBMCs. Specified subset: CD45RA+ positively selected. All receptors derive from a man aged 18-30 years in good health. Some clones in this sample may be carry-over from other donors' samples.

This rearrangement joins TRBV7-3 to TRBJ2-5, with 12 bases matching TRBD2. Germline V lookup: CDR1 SGHTA, CDR2 FQGTGA. This CDR3 has 15 amino acids. After removal of 5 bases from V and 4 bases from J, the junction contained 5 bases not matched to a gene. The CDR3 here is CASSPGLAGPETQYF. CDR3 sequence (DNA): TGTGCCAGCAGCCCGGGACTAGCGGGCCCAGAGACCCAGTACTTC.

The chain carries TRBV11-2 and TRBJ2-7, with D perhaps matching TRBD2 (6 bases). CDR3 length: 15 residues. Per germline, CDR1 SGHAT and CDR2 FQNNGV. V lost 2 bases and J lost 1, with 12 bases in between. For the CDR3, the DNA is TGTGCCAGCAGCTTATCGGCTAGCGCGTCCTACGAGCAGTACTTC. Residues: CASSLSASASYEQYF.

V is TRBV30 and J is TRBJ1-1; a possible D gene is TRBD1 (5 bases). Germline assignment: CDR1 GTSNPN and CDR2 SVGIG (reference sequence). V lost 1 base, J lost 8 bases, and 11 bases lay in between. This CDR3 is 12 amino acids long. CDR3 amino acids: CAWSGGTSEAFF. The CDR3, as DNA: TGTGCCTGGAGTGGGGGGACGTCGGAAGCTTTCTTT.

V usage is TRBV27 and J usage is TRBJ2-4, with D possibly matching TRBD2 (5 bases). This CDR3 is built from 16 residues. Germline lookup yields CDR1 MNHEY and CDR2 SMNVEV (reference sequence). The V end was cut by 0 bases, the J end by 1 base, with 10 bases between. Here the CDR3 DNA reads TGTGCCAGCAGTTTATCCCTAAGCGGTGCCAAAAACATTCAGTACTTC. Residues: CASSLSLSGAKNIQYF.

The chain joins TRBV25-1 to TRBJ1-6; possible D gene TRBD1, 6 bases. The CDR3 runs 13 residues. V lost 6 bases to trimming and J lost 8 bases, with 11 bases between them. Germline CDR1 MGHDK, CDR2 SYGVNS. CDR3 bases: TGTGCCAGCAGGGAGACAGGAGATTCACCCCTCCACTTT. It translates to CASRETGDSPLHF.

This clone was counted once. This chain connects TRBV5-6 to TRBJ1-1; D ambiguous. Germline CDR1 reads SGHDT; CDR2 reads YYEEEE. The V end was cut by 0 bases, the J end by 3 bases, with 6 bases between. This CDR3 is built from 13 residues. The CDR3 DNA is TGTGCCAGCAGCTTGGAGTCCGACACTGAAGCTTTCTTT. Encoded protein: CASSLESDTEAFF.

This clone was counted once. The rearrangement uses TRBV6-5 and TRBJ1-1; the D gene is possibly TRBD1 (6 bases). The ends were cut back, 8 bases at V and 0 bases at J, with 10 bases in the middle. Per germline, CDR1 MNHEY and CDR2 SVGAGI. The CDR3 contains 13 residues. As DNA, the CDR3 is TGTGCCAGCGGCACAGGGTTGAACACTGAAGCTTTCTTT. As protein: CASGTGLNTEAFF.

This chain links TRBV13 with TRBJ1-5, with D perhaps matching TRBD1 (5 bases). CDR3 size: 13 residues. V lost 1 base, J lost 5 bases, and 6 bases lay in between. Germline CDR1 PRHDT, CDR2 FYEKMQ (reference sequence). CDR3 sequence: CASSLAGDQPQHF. CDR3 DNA sequence: TGTGCCAGCAGCTTAGCGGGGGATCAGCCCCAGCATTTT.

V is TRBV28 and J is TRBJ1-1; D is undetermined. The CDR3 spans 15 residues. The V end was cut by 6 bases, the J end by 0 bases, with 14 bases between. Germline-derived CDR1 and CDR2 are MDHEN and SYDVKM. The CDR3 DNA follows: TGTGCCAGCAGATCTCAAACAGCGATGAACACTGAAGCTTTCTTT. This codes for CASRSQTAMNTEAFF.

The chain uses TRBV28 and TRBJ2-1; D perhaps matches TRBD1 (6 bases). From germline, CDR1 is MDHEN and CDR2 SYDVKM. Trimming left V 6 bases short and J 10 bases short, with 16 bases between. This CDR3 is 13 amino acids long. The CDR3 region is CASSRSGTQEQFF. The CDR3, as DNA: TGTGCCAGCAGCCGATCCGGGACACAGGAGCAGTTCTTC.

This rearrangement joins TRBV6-5 to TRBJ2-2; 10 bases fit TRBD2. In germline, CDR1 is MNHEY, CDR2 SVGAGI. V was clipped by 1 base and J by 6 bases; unmatched bases: 5. This CDR3 comprises 16 residues. The CDR3 is CASSYLSGRAPGELFF. The DNA for the CDR3 is TGTGCCAGCAGTTACTTGAGCGGGAGGGCCCCCGGGGAGCTGTTTTTT.

With respect to this clone: This CDR3 is also generated by other DNA sequences in the sample. J is TRBJ1-1 and V is TRBV7-9; D remains ambiguous. CDR1 and CDR2 (germline): SEHNR, FQNEAQ (reference sequence). The length of the CDR3 is 12 residues. Trimming stripped 3 bases from V and 5 bases from J, with 7 bases between. The CDR3 region is CASSFGWTEAFF. For the CDR3, the DNA is TGTGCCAGCAGCTTCGGATGGACTGAAGCTTTCTTT.

In its sample, this clone was seen once. The CDR3 DNA follows: TGTGCCAGCAGCTTCCGGGACAGGGACGCAGATACGCAGTATTTT. Amino acid sequence: CASSFRDRDADTQYF. The chain joins TRBV7-9 to TRBJ2-3; 9 bases line up with TRBD1. The CDR3 covers 15 residues. The trim removed 3 bases at V and 4 bases at J, leaving 5 bases unmatched. CDR1 SEHNR and CDR2 FQNEAQ come from the germline V gene (reference sequence).

The V and J genes are TRBV27 and TRBJ2-1; 12 bases are a match to TRBD2. Germline assignment: CDR1 MNHEY and CDR2 SMNVEV (reference sequence). This CDR3 comprises 16 residues. With 8 bases clipped from V and 6 bases from J, the junction kept 11 bases outside the gene matches. In DNA form, the CDR3 reads TGTGCCAGCTCCGAGGTTTGGACTAGCGGGATCAATGAGCAGTTCTTC. Its translation: CASSEVWTSGINEQFF.

This rearrangement joins TRBV19 to TRBJ2-3, with a weak D call TRBD2 (5 bases). Trimming removed 7 bases from V and 0 bases from J, with 8 bases in between. Germline V CDR1 and CDR2: LNHDA, SQIVND (reference sequence). This CDR3 contains 13 residues. The CDR3 spells CASNEGSTDTQYF. In DNA form, the CDR3 reads TGTGCCAGTAACGAGGGAAGCACAGATACGCAGTATTTT.

The chain carries TRBV5-1 and TRBJ2-1; D gene uncertain. The V end lost 3 bases, the J end lost 4 bases, and 11 bases lay between the germline ends. This CDR3 has 14 residues. Germline loops: CDR1 SGHRS, CDR2 YFSETQ. CDR3 coding DNA: TGCGCCAGCAGCTCTGGTTCCCGATACAATGAGCAGTTCTTC. This gives the protein CASSSGSRYNEQFF.

The CDR3 DNA reads TGCGCCAGCAGTCCCCCCGGGGAGGGCAATCAGCCCCAGCATTTT. It is translated as CASSPPGEGNQPQHF. The V gene is TRBV4-1, the J gene TRBJ1-5; D uncertain. This CDR3 has 15 residues. The V end lost 6 bases, the J end lost 2 bases, and 14 bases lay between the germline ends. Germline CDR1 and CDR2: MGHRA and YSYEKL.

The chain employs TRBV5-1 and TRBJ1-1; the D gene is possibly TRBD1 (6 bases). The CDR3 covers 12 residues. The germline gives CDR1 SGHRS, CDR2 YFSETQ. The V gene lost 6 bases and the J gene lost 8 bases, with 14 bases spanning the gap. The DNA for the CDR3 is TGCGCCAGCACATTAGGGGGGAGGGAAGCTTTCTTT. Encoded protein: CASTLGGREAFF.

V gene TRBV5-3 combines with J gene TRBJ1-2; D not certain. TRBV5-3 is assigned to the ORF class and has an uncertain function. V lost 1 base and J lost 8, with 15 bases in between. The CDR3 runs 14 residues. The chain's CDR3 is CARSLRHPGRGYTF. The CDR3 nucleotides are TGTGCCAGAAGCTTGAGGCACCCGGGCCGCGGCTACACCTTC.

This rearrangement joins TRBV7-3 to TRBJ2-2, with a tentative D call TRBD1 (6 bases). V gave up 6 bases and J gave up 4 bases, with 18 bases separating them. CDR1 and CDR2 (germline): SGHTA, FQGTGA. The length of the CDR3 is 16 residues. The CDR3 region has the DNA TGTGCCAGCAGGCAGTACAGGGTTTCGACCACCGGGGAGCTGTTTTTT. It yields the protein CASRQYRVSTTGELFF.

As regards this clone: The sample contains more than one DNA sequence encoding this CDR3. The chain joins TRBV9 to TRBJ1-2, with D unresolved. The CDR3 extends over 12 amino acids. The germline V gene encodes CDR1 SGDLS and CDR2 YYNGEE. Trimming took 4 bases from V and 7 from J, leaving 11 bases between them. CDR3 residues: CASSLSGGGYTF. The DNA of the CDR3 is TGTGCCAGCAGCCTCAGTGGTGGTGGCTACACCTTC.

This chain connects TRBV7-9 to TRBJ2-4; the D is unclear. The CDR3 sequence is 15 residues long. Germline V gives CDR1 SEHNR, CDR2 FQNEAQ (reference sequence). Between the trimmed V and J ends, which lost 3 bases and 7 bases, there was a span of 16 bases. CDR3 nucleotides: TGTGCCAGCAGCTTCCGCCACGACGAGGAGAACATTCAGTACTTC. As protein: CASSFRHDEENIQYF.

The gene calls are TRBV11-1 and TRBJ2-5; D is undetermined. This CDR3 region has 14 residues. Germline loops: CDR1 SGHAT, CDR2 FQDESV (reference sequence). Trimming shortened V by 5 bases and J by 6 bases, and 16 bases separated the two germline ends. This CDR3 reads CASSPDGASKTQYF. In DNA form, the CDR3 reads TGTGCCAGCAGCCCTGATGGAGCGTCTAAGACCCAGTACTTC.

The genes are TRBV7-3 and TRBJ1-1; D uncertain. The CDR3 has 13 amino acids. The germline V gene encodes CDR1 SGHTA and CDR2 FQGTGA. The V and J ends lost 7 bases and 1 base respectively, with 10 bases between them. DNA of the CDR3: TGTGCCAGCACCTCCGGGGAGAACACTGAAGCTTTCTTT. It encodes CASTSGENTEAFF.

The V and J genes are TRBV5-1 and TRBJ2-2; 12 bases map to TRBD2. Germline trimming cut 4 bases from V and 0 bases from J; bases unmatched to any gene: 13. The CDR3 is 20 residues long. CDR1 SGHRS and CDR2 YFSETQ come from the germline V gene. The CDR3 spells CASSPFPGLAGPSNTGELFF. The CDR3 coding sequence is TGCGCCAGCAGCCCTTTCCCGGGACTAGCGGGTCCCTCGAACACCGGGGAGCTGTTTTTT.